The clone carrying this T cell receptor (beta chain) turned up a few times. The antigen is not known. This sample is part of a study of vaccination and CD4 T cells after COVID-19. Overall study context: Convalescent donors were composed of six males and four females, of whom two were Hispanic. Every participant was given two doses of BNT162b2 or mRNA-1273 vaccine.

Regarding the study as a whole: For convalescent patients, 304 of the 307 vaccine-specific clones analyzed were classified as spike mono-reactive.

Germline CDR1 reads SQVTM; CDR2 reads ANQGSEA. V shed 4 bases and J shed 6 bases, with 12 bases lying between them. The CDR3 covers 12 residues. TCRdb called the PCR reads again in MiXCR, with one record for every CDR3 protein. This sample has roughly 30,000 distinct CDR3 sequences; about 54% occur once, and the top ten carry roughly 5.5%. Noted time point: late sampling 161 to 241 days after vaccination in three convalescent patients. Patients returned positive PCR results between March and December 2020, earlier than US Alpha, Beta and Delta variants. The source of this sequence is a human donor who had recovered from COVID-19. Here the sequenced sample was CD4+ T cells from blood, taken about 7 months after SARS-CoV-2 vaccination. V is TRBV29-1 and J is TRBJ1-1; possible D gene TRBD1, 6 bases. The CDR3 spells CSVVSGVAEAFF. In DNA form, the CDR3 reads TGCAGCGTTGTCTCAGGGGTCGCTGAAGCTTTCTTT.